These 30 T cell receptor beta chains share one sample of origin, sequenced in a study of shared clonotypes between healthy human individuals. The assay was immunoSEQ multiplex PCR, and TCRdb's table has in-frame clones only and misses some. The profile shows approximately 2.4 million clones, around 95% of them singletons. Sequenced input: naive CD4+ T cells sorted from blood. Subset reported: CD45RA+ positively selected. The receptors derive from a man younger than 30 in good health.

This chain links TRBV5-6 with TRBJ2-5; D unresolved. This CDR3 has 14 amino acids. The germline V gene encodes CDR1 SGHDT and CDR2 YYEEEE. V was shortened by 0 bases and J by 1 base, with 7 bases between the two germline ends. The CDR3 DNA reads TGTGCCAGCAGCTTGGCCGACGGCCAAGAGACCCAGTACTTC. Protein product: CASSLADGQETQYF.

The V and J genes are TRBV4-3 and TRBJ2-3; possible D gene TRBD1, 7 bases. CDR1 LGHNA and CDR2 YSLEER come from the germline V gene. The CDR3 is made up of 15 amino acids. Trimming took 4 bases from V and 3 from J, leaving 14 bases between them. CDR3 DNA sequence: TGCGCCAGCAGCCGGGACAGACGGGAGACAGATACGCAGTATTTT. Its translation: CASSRDRRETDTQYF.

V and J are TRBV5-4 and TRBJ2-7; perhaps TRBD1 as D (6 bases). The V gene lost 0 bases and the J gene lost 2 bases, with 12 bases spanning the gap. This CDR3 is 15 amino acids long. Germline V gene lookup returns CDR1 SGHNT and CDR2 YYREEE (reference sequence). DNA for the CDR3: TGTGCCAGCAGCTTGGGCCAGGGGTCGACCTACGAGCAGTACTTC. This translates into CASSLGQGSTYEQYF.

Written as DNA, the CDR3 is TGTGCCAGCGGTCTCGGGATTGACTATGGCTACACCTTC. This gives the protein CASGLGIDYGYTF. This chain connects TRBV28 to TRBJ1-2; D unclear. The CDR3 length is 13 residues. Germline CDR1 reads MDHEN; CDR2 reads SYDVKM. The V end lost 8 bases, the J end lost 3 bases, and 13 bases lay between the germline ends.

CDR3 nucleotides: TGTGCCAGCAGCCGCGGGACGGAGACCTACAATGAGCAGTTCTTC. Its protein is CASSRGTETYNEQFF. This chain connects TRBV5-4 to TRBJ2-1; maybe TRBD2 (6 bases). The CDR3 runs 15 residues. Trimming cost V 4 bases and J 2 bases, with 13 bases left between them. Germline V gives CDR1 SGHNT, CDR2 YYREEE (reference sequence). Together with reference TRBV5-4 and TRBJ2-1, the CDR3 gives the full variable domain: ETGVTQSPTHLIKTRGQQVTLRCSSQSGHNTVSWYQQALGQGPQFIFQYYREEENGRGNFPPRFSGLQFPNYSSELNVNALELDDSALYLCASSRGTETYNEQFFGPGTRLTVL.

In this sample, this clone turned up once. V is TRBV4-1 and J is TRBJ2-7; the D gene is possibly TRBD1 (6 bases). Trimming removed 4 bases at V and 2 bases at J, with 18 bases between. Per germline, CDR1 MGHRA and CDR2 YSYEKL. The CDR3 sequence is 16 residues long. CDR3 region: CASSREAGATTYEQYF. The CDR3 DNA reads TGCGCCAGCAGCCGTGAGGCAGGGGCGACCACCTACGAGCAGTACTTC.

The chain links TRBV11-3 to TRBJ2-1; D tentatively reads TRBD1 or TRBD2 (6 bases each). This CDR3 is built from 17 residues. Looked up from germline, CDR1 is SGHNT and CDR2 is YENEEA. V gave up 1 base and J gave up 3 bases, with 16 bases separating them. In nucleotides, the CDR3 is TGTGCCAGCAGCTTAGGTACCGGGGGCCGAGACTACAATGAGCAGTTCTTC. Translating it yields CASSLGTGGRDYNEQFF.

V is TRBV6-5 and J is TRBJ2-7, with 7 bases aligning to TRBD1. The CDR3 has 13 amino acids. Germline CDR1 reads MNHEY; CDR2 reads SVGAGI. V shed 6 bases, J shed 4 bases, and the junction held 6 bases outside the gene matches. The DNA for the CDR3 is TGTGCCAGCAGCCGACAGGGTTGGTACGAGCAGTACTTC. Translating gives CASSRQGWYEQYF.

The J gene is TRBJ1-1, the V gene TRBV5-1; 9 nucleotides match TRBD1. Germline V gene sequence: CDR1 SGHRS, CDR2 YFSETQ. This CDR3 has 15 amino acids. The V gene end was trimmed by 6 bases and the J gene end by 5 bases; junction bases not matched to a gene: 11. The CDR3 region has the DNA TGCGCCAGCACCGCCGGGGACAGGGCGAGGACTGAAGCTTTCTTT. This sequence encodes CASTAGDRARTEAFF. Full variable domain (missing parts from reference TRBV5-1 and TRBJ1-1): KAGVTQTPRYLIKTRGQQVTLSCSPISGHRSVSWYQQTPGQGLQFLFEYFSETQRNKGNFPGRFSGRQFSNSRSEMNVSTLELGDSALYLCASTAGDRARTEAFFGQGTRLTVV.

V usage is TRBV11-3 and J usage is TRBJ2-2; the D gene is possibly TRBD1 (5 bases). This CDR3 is 18 amino acids long. Germline V gives CDR1 SGHNT, CDR2 YENEEA. The V and J ends lost 0 bases and 4 bases respectively, with 18 bases between them. CDR3 DNA sequence: TGTGCCAGCAGCTTAGATCTCGGACACCTCGGTGGCACCGGGGAGCTGTTTTTT. Its protein product is CASSLDLGHLGGTGELFF.

This clone was recorded only once. V is TRBV7-2 and J is TRBJ2-5; tentatively, D is TRBD2 (6 bases). Germline CDR1 SGHTA, CDR2 FQGNSA. The CDR3 length is 14 residues. V lost 3 bases to trimming and J lost 5 bases, with 13 bases between them. The CDR3 sequence: CASSFHTSLETQYF. CDR3 DNA: TGTGCCAGCAGCTTCCACACTAGCCTGGAGACCCAGTACTTC. The complete variable domain, with remaining parts taken from reference TRBV7-2 and TRBJ2-5, reads GAGVSQSPSNKVTEKGKDVELRCDPISGHTALYWYRQSLGQGLEFLIYFQGNSAPDKSGLPSDRFSAERTGGSVSTLTIQRTQQEDSAVYLCASSFHTSLETQYFGPGTRLLVL.

The chain has TRBV5-6 and TRBJ2-1, with 7 bases fitting TRBD2. In germline, CDR1 is SGHDT, CDR2 YYEEEE. CDR3 size: 14 residues. Trimming cost V 1 base and J 5 bases; bases outside gene matches: 3. The chain's CDR3 is CASSLPAGDNEQFF. As DNA, the CDR3 is TGTGCCAGCAGCTTGCCCGCGGGGGACAATGAGCAGTTCTTC.

The CDR3 loop is CAGSGLAKNIQYF. DNA of the CDR3: TGTGCCGGTAGCGGGTTAGCCAAAAACATTCAGTACTTC. The rearrangement uses TRBV2 and TRBJ2-4, with 7 bases matching TRBD2. After removal of 11 bases from V and 0 bases from J, the junction contained 4 bases not matched to a gene. Germline CDR1 reads SNHLY; CDR2 reads FYNNEI. CDR3 size: 13 residues.

The chain employs TRBV2 and TRBJ1-2; 7 bases align to TRBD1. The junction had 5 bases not matched to a gene; V was cut back by 1 base and J by 6 bases. This CDR3 comprises 14 residues. From germline, CDR1 is SNHLY and CDR2 FYNNEI. The CDR3 here is CASSEVRQGDGYTF. The CDR3 DNA reads TGTGCCAGCAGTGAAGTTCGACAGGGCGATGGCTACACCTTC.

The CDR3 bases are TGTGCCAGCAGGTCAGGGGGGAGCTCCTACGAGCAGTACTTC. As protein: CASRSGGSSYEQYF. This sequence joins TRBV6-5 and TRBJ2-7; a possible D gene is TRBD1 (7 bases). This CDR3 spans 14 amino acids. V lost 6 bases and J lost 0, with 12 bases in between. Germline V lookup: CDR1 MNHEY, CDR2 SVGAGI.

CDR3 residues: CAWSSWIGKNSPLHF. CDR3 DNA: TGTGCCTGGAGCAGTTGGATAGGAAAGAATTCACCCCTCCACTTT. The gene calls are TRBV30 and TRBJ1-6; no clear D. CDR3 length: 15 amino acids. Trimming took 3 bases from V and 7 from J, leaving 16 bases between them. Germline CDR1 reads GTSNPN; CDR2 reads SVGIG (reference sequence).

This sequence joins TRBV2 and TRBJ2-5, with unresolved D. V shed 0 bases and J shed 1 base, with 9 bases lying between them. This CDR3 contains 15 residues. CDR1 and CDR2 from the germline V gene are SNHLY and FYNNEI. CDR3 coding DNA: TGTGCCAGCAGTGAAGCGTTAGGTCCCCAAGAGACCCAGTACTTC. Translation gives CASSEALGPQETQYF.

This chain uses TRBV19 with TRBJ1-5, with 8 bases lining up with TRBD1. The germline gives CDR1 LNHDA, CDR2 SQIVND (reference sequence). The V segment lost 5 bases and the J segment 2 bases; nucleotides outside the gene matches: 5. The CDR3 runs 15 residues. The CDR3 DNA sequence: TGTGCCAGTAGTGCGACAGGGGAGGGCAATCAGCCCCAGCATTTT. It yields the protein CASSATGEGNQPQHF.

This clone was seen only a few times. This chain connects TRBV19 to TRBJ2-4, with D maybe TRBD2 (6 bases). The CDR3 has 15 amino acids. The germline CDR1 and CDR2 sequences are LNHDA and SQIVND (reference sequence). V was trimmed by 5 bases and J by 8 bases, leaving 19 bases between them. The CDR3 DNA sequence: TGTGCCAGTAGTGGGGGACTGGCGTTAGGAGACATTCAGTACTTC. It yields the protein CASSGGLALGDIQYF. The variable domain in full, completed from reference TRBV19 and TRBJ2-4, reads DGGITQSPKYLFRKEGQNVTLSCEQNLNHDAMYWYRQDPGQGLRLIYYSQIVNDFQKGDIAEGYSVSREKKESFPLTVTSAQKNPTAFYLCASSGGLALGDIQYFGAGTRLSVL.

This clone was counted once. The chain recombines TRBV6-5 with TRBJ1-1; D is unclear. This CDR3 has 13 residues. Trimming took off 7 bases at V and 0 bases at J, with 9 bases between the two ends. Germline V gives CDR1 MNHEY, CDR2 SVGAGI. CDR3 sequence: CASNQALNTEAFF. The CDR3 DNA sequence: TGTGCCAGCAACCAGGCCCTGAACACTGAAGCTTTCTTT.

In its sample, this clone was seen once. This rearrangement joins TRBV7-3 to TRBJ2-3, with 9 bases that match TRBD2. Germline CDR1 and CDR2: SGHTA and FQGTGA. With 6 bases clipped from V and 1 base from J, the junction kept 5 bases outside the gene matches. The CDR3 spans 15 residues. DNA for the CDR3: TGTGCCAGCAGTTCTAGCGGGGTTGGCACAGATACGCAGTATTTT. Translating gives CASSSSGVGTDTQYF. Complete variable domain (other parts from reference TRBV7-3 and TRBJ2-3): GAGVSQTPSNKVTEKGKYVELRCDPISGHTALYWYRQSLGQGPEFLIYFQGTGAADDSGLPNDRFFAVRPEGSVSTLKIQRTERGDSAVYLCASSSSGVGTDTQYFGPGTRLTVL.

The CDR3: CASSVASGNNEQFF. The CDR3 region has the DNA TGTGCCAGCAGTGTCGCTAGCGGGAACAATGAGCAGTTCTTC. This chain links TRBV2 with TRBJ2-1, with 9 bases aligning to TRBD2. Germline V gives CDR1 SNHLY, CDR2 FYNNEI. The CDR3 extends over 14 amino acids. Trimming removed 4 bases from V and 5 bases from J; junction bases left unmatched: 3.

This chain connects TRBV12-5 to TRBJ2-1; no clear D. V shed 4 bases and J shed 10 bases, with 5 bases lying between them. The CDR3 sequence is 10 residues long. From germline, CDR1 is LGHNT and CDR2 FRNRAP. The CDR3 nucleotides are TGTGCTAGTGGTTCCCCGGAGCAGTTCTTC. Its protein product is CASGSPEQFF.

Turning to this clone: The sample has other DNA sequences that encode this CDR3 too. J is TRBJ1-2 and V is TRBV18; D gene ambiguous. Per germline, CDR1 KGHSH and CDR2 LQKENI. This CDR3 spans 13 amino acids. V lost 3 bases, J lost 2 bases, and 7 bases lay in between. CDR3 amino acids: CASSPPINYGYTF. The CDR3 DNA follows: TGTGCCAGCTCACCTCCCATAAACTATGGCTACACCTTC.

The J gene is TRBJ2-2, the V gene TRBV18, with 7 bases that match TRBD2. This CDR3 comprises 15 residues. The V and J ends lost 3 bases and 1 base, in that order; junction bases with no gene match: 2. Germline CDR1 KGHSH, CDR2 LQKENI. CDR3 nucleotide sequence: TGTGCCAGCTCACCCAGCGGGGTGAACACCGGGGAGCTGTTTTTT. Encoded protein: CASSPSGVNTGELFF.

CDR3 residues: CASSLRKETQYF. Here the CDR3 DNA reads TGTGCCAGCAGTTTAAGAAAAGAGACCCAGTACTTC. The rearrangement links TRBV2 to TRBJ2-5; D is unresolved. Germline V gene lookup returns CDR1 SNHLY and CDR2 FYNNEI. The CDR3 sequence is 12 residues long. Trimming cost V 5 bases and J 3 bases, with 7 bases left between them.

In its sample, this clone was seen once. The junction departs from the called germline gene at one end, perhaps through a read error. The V gene is TRBV7-7, the J gene TRBJ2-1; 7 bases match TRBD2. Germline CDR1 and CDR2: SSHAT and FNYEAQ (reference sequence). The CDR3 loop spans 14 amino acids. CDR3 sequence (DNA): TGTGCTAGCATCCGGGACTATAGTGTCGATGAGCAGTTCTTC. Its translation is CASIRDYSVDEQFF.

The CDR3 loop reads CATQAPNEKLFF. The CDR3 DNA sequence: TGTGCCACCCAGGCCCCAAATGAAAAACTGTTTTTT. The chain carries TRBV27 and TRBJ1-4; no firm D call. The germline CDR1 and CDR2 sequences are MNHEY and SMNVEV (reference sequence). Trimming cost V 10 bases and J 5 bases, with 11 bases left between them. The CDR3 is 12 amino acids.

The CDR3 loop reads CASSPIGQGDNQPQHF. As DNA, the CDR3 is TGTGCCAGTAGCCCAATCGGCCAGGGAGACAATCAGCCCCAGCATTTT. The J gene is TRBJ1-5, the V gene TRBV19, with D possibly being TRBD1 (5 bases). The CDR3 sequence is 16 residues long. V gave up 6 bases and J gave up 3 bases, with 18 bases separating them. The germline V gene has CDR1 LNHDA and CDR2 SQIVND (reference sequence).

The genes are TRBV18 and TRBJ1-6; TRBD1 matches at 7 bases. This CDR3 has 17 amino acids. Per germline, CDR1 KGHSH and CDR2 LQKENI. The trim removed 3 bases at V and 8 bases at J, leaving 13 bases unmatched. CDR3 DNA: TGTGCCAGCTCACCCCCCCACAGGGGAAACTTCGATTCACCCCTCCACTTT. This sequence encodes CASSPPHRGNFDSPLHF.